These 29 T cell receptor beta chains originate from one sample sequenced in a study of T cells in Graves' hyperthyroidism and ophthalmopathy (dated by TCRdb to the late 2010s). The library was obtained by multiplex PCR. Sequencing used an Illumina HiSeq 2000. The TCR beta CDR3 regions were amplified from RNA transcripts. The TCR CDR3 was subjected to a first round of RT-PCR using the HTBI primer set and the Qiagen OneStep RT-PCR kit. The raw public data were reprocessed by TCRdb itself: fastp quality trimming at Q25, MiXCR clonotype calling, in-frame beta chains only. Records with the same CDR3 protein are collapsed into one entry carrying the most frequent genes and DNA. The sample table contains some 420,000 distinct CDR3 sequences; only one count was recorded for approximately 15% of them. About 4.9% of the sample goes to the ten largest clones. The sequenced material came from blood. The receptors here all came from a woman between 18 and 29 years old with Graves' hyperthyroidism.

The V gene is TRBV13, the J gene TRBJ2-1; TRBD2 agrees at 12 bases. The ends lost 4 bases at V and 6 bases at J; junction bases unmatched: 10. Germline CDR1 and CDR2: PRHDT and FYEKMQ (reference sequence). The CDR3 has 17 amino acids. The CDR3 DNA sequence: TGTGCCAGCAGCTCCGGACTAGCGGGAAGTCGTAGCAATGAGCAGTTCTTC. This encodes CASSSGLAGSRSNEQFF. Variable domain in full (rest from reference TRBV13 and TRBJ2-1): AAGVIQSPRHLIKEKRETATLKCYPIPRHDTVYWYQQGPGQDPQFLISFYEKMQSDKGSIPDRFSAQQFSDYHSELNMSSLELGDSALYFCASSSGLAGSRSNEQFFGPGTRLTVL.

Many counts were recorded for this clonotype. In DNA, the CDR3 is TGTGCCAGCAGCCCCGAGGGTGGGATCGCACAGGATACGCAGTATTTT. This encodes CASSPEGGIAQDTQYF. This rearrangement joins TRBV11-3 to TRBJ2-3; maybe TRBD2 (5 bases). Per the germline V gene, CDR1 is SGHNT and CDR2 is YENEEA. The CDR3 is 16 residues long. V was pared by 5 bases and J by 6 bases, with 21 bases between.

V is TRBV4-1 and J is TRBJ1-3; 7 bases align to TRBD1. V dropped 1 base and J dropped 2; count of bases not matched to a gene: 8. The germline CDR1 and CDR2 sequences are MGHRA and YSYEKL. The CDR3 has 17 amino acids. CDR3 in DNA: TGCGCCAGCAGCCAAGTCCGCAGGGGGAGGACTGGAAACACCATATATTTT. Amino acid sequence: CASSQVRRGRTGNTIYF.

V is TRBV20-1 and J is TRBJ2-4; 7 nucleotides match TRBD1. The junction had 8 bases not matched to a gene; V was cut back by 5 bases and J by 4 bases. Per germline, CDR1 DFQATT and CDR2 SNEGSKA (reference sequence). The CDR3 has 14 amino acids. In DNA, the CDR3 is TGCAGTGCTGACAGGGCTAATGAGAAAAACATTCAGTACTTC. Its translation: CSADRANEKNIQYF.

This clonotype was seen ten or more times. V gene TRBV20-1 combines with J gene TRBJ2-1, with 12 bases fitting TRBD2. Germline-derived CDR1 and CDR2 are DFQATT and SNEGSKA (reference sequence). This CDR3 has 19 amino acids. Unmatched junction bases numbered 14, after V lost 5 bases and J lost 0 bases. CDR3 in amino acids: CSAGFPGLAGSSSYNEQFF. CDR3 nucleotide sequence: TGCAGTGCTGGGTTCCCGGGACTAGCGGGTTCGAGCTCCTACAATGAGCAGTTCTTC.

This clonotype was seen only a few times. V is TRBV19 and J is TRBJ2-5; either TRBD1 or TRBD2 may supply D (6 bases each). This CDR3 comprises 15 residues. Germline-derived CDR1 and CDR2 are LNHDA and SQIVND (reference sequence). V was shortened by 5 bases and J by 1 base, with 14 bases between the two germline ends. The DNA for the CDR3 is TGTGCCAGTAGTCTTACAGGGACTCCCCAAGAGACCCAGTACTTC. It codes for CASSLTGTPQETQYF. The full variable domain, completed using reference TRBV19 and TRBJ2-5, is DGGITQSPKYLFRKEGQNVTLSCEQNLNHDAMYWYRQDPGQGLRLIYYSQIVNDFQKGDIAEGYSVSREKKESFPLTVTSAQKNPTAFYLCASSLTGTPQETQYFGPGTRLLVL.

The chain couples TRBV28 to TRBJ2-2, with D perhaps assigned TRBD1 or TRBD2 (5 bases each). The V and J ends lost 5 bases and 3 bases respectively, with 16 bases between them. The CDR3 sequence is 16 residues long. Germline V gene sequence: CDR1 MDHEN, CDR2 SYDVKM. CDR3 region: CASSELPGRDTGELFF. The DNA of the CDR3 is TGTGCCAGCAGTGAACTACCGGGACGGGACACCGGGGAGCTGTTTTTT. Full variable domain (rest looked up from reference TRBV28 and TRBJ2-2): DVKVTQSSRYLVKRTGEKVFLECVQDMDHENMFWYRQDPGLGLRLIYFSYDVKMKEKGDIPEGYSVSREKKERFSLILESASTNQTSMYLCASSELPGRDTGELFFGEGSRLTVL.

The CDR3, as DNA: TGTGCCAGCAGCCAGCGGGTCTACAATGAGCAGTTCTTC. Translated, it gives CASSQRVYNEQFF. J is TRBJ2-1 and V is TRBV14, with a tentative D call TRBD2 (5 bases). CDR1 is SGHDN, CDR2 FVKESK, per germline. The CDR3 spans 13 residues. V lost 3 bases and J 3 bases, leaving 6 bases between the germline ends.

CDR3 loop: CASSISLNTEAFF. The CDR3 DNA is TGTGCCAGTAGTATTTCGTTGAACACTGAAGCTTTCTTT. This chain connects TRBV19 to TRBJ1-1; D gene ambiguous. Germline V CDR1 and CDR2: LNHDA, SQIVND (reference sequence). CDR3 size: 13 residues. The V gene lost 3 bases and the J gene lost 0 bases, with 5 bases spanning the gap. Based on the CDR3 plus reference TRBV19 and TRBJ1-1, the full variable domain is DGGITQSPKYLFRKEGQNVTLSCEQNLNHDAMYWYRQDPGQGLRLIYYSQIVNDFQKGDIAEGYSVSREKKESFPLTVTSAQKNPTAFYLCASSISLNTEAFFGQGTRLTVV.

This clonotype was detected only a few times. This chain links TRBV19 with TRBJ1-5, with D uncertain. Germline V gene lookup returns CDR1 LNHDA and CDR2 SQIVND (reference sequence). The CDR3 extends over 13 amino acids. V lost 7 bases and J 2 bases, leaving 9 bases between the germline ends. The CDR3 coding sequence is TGTGCCAGTACAAGTTTAGGCAATCAGCCCCAGCATTTT. It yields the protein CASTSLGNQPQHF.

This clonotype was counted ten times or more. The V gene is TRBV28, the J gene TRBJ1-5; D ambiguous. CDR1 and CDR2 from the germline V gene are MDHEN and SYDVKM. This CDR3 is built from 13 residues. With 7 bases removed from V and 3 bases from J, the gap between germline ends came to 10 bases. CDR3 sequence: CASTLGNNQPQHF. The DNA for the CDR3 is TGTGCCAGCACCCTAGGCAACAATCAGCCCCAGCATTTT.

This clonotype appeared many times. V is TRBV28 and J is TRBJ2-5, with 8 bases matching TRBD2. V shed 3 bases, J shed 4 bases, and the junction held 1 base outside the gene matches. Germline V gives CDR1 MDHEN, CDR2 SYDVKM. CDR3 length: 13 amino acids. The CDR3 loop reads CASSLSGRETQYF. Here the CDR3 DNA reads TGTGCCAGCAGTTTGAGCGGGAGAGAGACCCAGTACTTC.

This clonotype was recorded a few times. A much larger clone sits a single nucleotide away, making a read error possible. The V and J genes are TRBV11-2 and TRBJ1-1, with TRBD1 matching over 8 bases. Looked up from germline, CDR1 is SGHAT and CDR2 is FQNNGV. The CDR3 is made up of 14 amino acids. CDR3 sequence: CAGSHGTGNTEAFF. CDR3 nucleotides: TGTGCCGGCAGCCATGGGACAGGGAACACTGAAGCTTTCTTT.

The sample holds a few counts of this clonotype. This chain joins TRBV19 and TRBJ2-5; 8 nucleotides match TRBD2. Trimming removed 5 bases from V and 0 bases from J; junction bases left unmatched: 5. Germline CDR1 reads LNHDA; CDR2 reads SQIVND (reference sequence). The CDR3 contains 15 residues. CDR3 coding DNA: TGTGCCAGTAGTGTAGGACTAGCCGACCAAGAGACCCAGTACTTC. Its translation: CASSVGLADQETQYF.

This clonotype was detected many times. The rearrangement links TRBV30 to TRBJ1-2, with 10 bases identical to TRBD1. This CDR3 region has 13 residues. Germline V CDR1 and CDR2: GTSNPN, SVGIG (reference sequence). V lost 0 bases to trimming and J lost 7 bases; unmatched junction nucleotides: 2. This CDR3 reads CAWSVTGGSGYTF. The CDR3, as DNA: TGTGCCTGGAGTGTGACAGGGGGCAGTGGCTACACCTTC. Using reference TRBV30 and TRBJ1-2 for the parts outside the CDR3, the full variable domain is SQTIHQWPATLVQPVGSPLSLECTVEGTSNPNLYWYRQAAGRGLQLLFYSVGIGQISSEVPQNLSASRPQDRQFILSSKKLLLSDSGFYLCAWSVTGGSGYTFGSGTRLTVV.

This clonotype was observed many times. The J gene is TRBJ2-6, the V gene TRBV6-1; D is possibly TRBD1 (5 bases). V lost 3 bases to trimming and J lost 0 bases, with 9 bases between them. The CDR3 sequence is 16 residues long. Germline-derived CDR1 and CDR2 are MNHNS and SASEGT. CDR3 in DNA: TGTGCCAGCAGTGATGGGGCCATCTCTGGGGCCAACGTCCTGACTTTC. This encodes CASSDGAISGANVLTF.

This clonotype was observed many times. The genes are TRBV3-1 and TRBJ2-1; D remains ambiguous. The V gene lost 4 bases and the J gene lost 6 bases, with 10 bases spanning the gap. Per the germline V gene, CDR1 is LGHDT and CDR2 is YNNKEL (reference sequence). The CDR3 covers 13 residues. The CDR3 region is CASSLLTLNEQFF. The CDR3 DNA reads as TGTGCCAGCAGCCTTTTAACCCTCAATGAGCAGTTCTTC.

Many counts were recorded for this clonotype. V gene TRBV27 combines with J gene TRBJ2-1, with a tentative D call TRBD2 (6 bases). The CDR3 sequence is 15 residues long. V shed 2 bases and J shed 2 bases, with 10 bases lying between them. Germline values: CDR1 MNHEY, CDR2 SMNVEV (reference sequence). The CDR3 loop reads CASSLSSGTYNEQFF. The DNA of the CDR3 is TGTGCCAGCAGTTTAAGTAGCGGAACCTACAATGAGCAGTTCTTC.

At least ten counts were recorded for this clonotype. The rearrangement links TRBV28 to TRBJ1-5, with 7 bases identical to TRBD1. CDR1 MDHEN and CDR2 SYDVKM come from the germline V gene. CDR3 length: 18 amino acids. The J segment lost 0 bases and the V segment lost 6 bases, leaving 14 bases of the junction unmatched. The CDR3 region is CASRVDRSYDDSNQPQHF. In DNA form, the CDR3 reads TGTGCCAGCAGGGTGGACAGGAGCTACGATGATAGCAATCAGCCCCAGCATTTT. Looking up the rest from reference TRBV28 and TRBJ1-5 gives the full variable domain: DVKVTQSSRYLVKRTGEKVFLECVQDMDHENMFWYRQDPGLGLRLIYFSYDVKMKEKGDIPEGYSVSREKKERFSLILESASTNQTSMYLCASRVDRSYDDSNQPQHFGDGTRLSIL.

This clonotype was recorded many times. V is TRBV11-2 and J is TRBJ2-3; 7 bases agree with TRBD1. Germline V gene sequence: CDR1 SGHAT, CDR2 FQNNGV. The CDR3 length is 13 residues. V lost 8 bases, J lost 9 bases, and 11 bases stayed unmatched. This chain's CDR3 is CASAGTGQDTQYF. The CDR3 DNA sequence: TGTGCCAGCGCCGGGACCGGACAGGACACGCAGTATTTT.

The rearrangement uses TRBV20-1 and TRBJ2-5; 7 bases are a match to TRBD2. Trimming took 0 bases from V and 1 from J; bases not matched to a gene: 8. This CDR3 has 16 amino acids. Germline assignment: CDR1 DFQATT and CDR2 SNEGSKA (reference sequence). The CDR3 loop reads CSARDHASGIQETQYF. The CDR3, as DNA: TGCAGTGCTAGAGATCACGCTAGCGGAATCCAAGAGACCCAGTACTTC.

This clonotype was found a few times. The V and J genes are TRBV12-5 and TRBJ1-6; 8 nucleotides match TRBD1. Germline lookup yields CDR1 LGHNT and CDR2 FRNRAP. The ends lost 5 bases at V and 10 bases at J; junction bases unmatched: 7. This CDR3 contains 14 residues. This CDR3 reads CASGPGQGKSPLHF. CDR3 bases: TGTGCTAGTGGTCCCGGACAGGGTAAATCACCCCTCCACTTT. Using reference TRBV12-5 and TRBJ1-6 for the parts outside the CDR3, the full variable domain is DARVTQTPRHKVTEMGQEVTMRCQPILGHNTVFWYRQTMMQGLELLAYFRNRAPLDDSGMPKDRFSAEMPDATLATLKIQPSEPRDSAVYFCASGPGQGKSPLHFGNGTRLTVT.

This clonotype was counted only a few times. V gene TRBV20-1 combines with J gene TRBJ2-7; D is unclear. The CDR3 spans 15 residues. CDR1 is DFQATT, CDR2 SNEGSKA, per germline (reference sequence). V was clipped by 0 bases and J by 0 bases, with 12 bases between them. CDR3 residues: CSARDSGKGSYEQYF. The CDR3 nucleotides are TGCAGTGCTAGAGATTCCGGAAAGGGCTCCTACGAGCAGTACTTC.

This clonotype was recorded a few times. V usage is TRBV4-3 and J usage is TRBJ2-3; D is unclear. Germline V gene lookup returns CDR1 LGHNA and CDR2 YSLEER. There are 15 residues in the CDR3. The ends were cut back, 3 bases at V and 0 bases at J, with 10 bases in the middle. Written as DNA, the CDR3 is TGCGCCAGCAGCCACGGAGCTAGTAGCACAGATACGCAGTATTTT. Translating it yields CASSHGASSTDTQYF.

The chain joins TRBV5-1 to TRBJ2-2; D gene unclear. Germline-derived CDR1 and CDR2 are SGHRS and YFSETQ. CDR3 length: 16 residues. The V end was cut by 2 bases, the J end by 0 bases, with 11 bases between. CDR3 coding DNA: TGCGCCAGCAGCTTTATCTCCAGCGCGAACACCGGGGAGCTGTTTTTT. It codes for CASSFISSANTGELFF.

A remark on this clonotype: This likely comes from a read error, as the CDR3 has no conserved phenylalanine or tryptophan at its end. The rearrangement links TRBV10-2 to TRBJ1-5; D unclear. The CDR3 runs 16 residues. Trimming removed 6 bases at V and 0 bases at J, with 15 bases between. Germline V gene sequence: CDR1 WSHSY, CDR2 SAAADI. The CDR3 reads CASRPGWSASNQPQHL. The CDR3 region has the DNA TGCGCCAGCAGACCAGGATGGTCCGCTAGCAATCAGCCCCAGCATCTT.

This clonotype was recorded at least ten times. The J gene is TRBJ2-7, the V gene TRBV7-9; 14 positions agree with TRBD2. With 4 bases clipped from V and 5 bases from J, the junction kept 16 bases outside the gene matches. The CDR3 has 19 amino acids. The germline CDR1 and CDR2 sequences are SEHNR and FQNEAQ (reference sequence). The CDR3 coding sequence is TGTGCCAGCAGCTCACCGGGACTAGCGGGAGTGCGATCCCCCCACGAGCAGTACTTC. Residues: CASSSPGLAGVRSPHEQYF.

This clonotype has a count of ten or more. This rearrangement joins TRBV11-2 to TRBJ2-7; TRBD2 matches at 8 bases. V dropped 1 base and J dropped 3; count of bases not matched to a gene: 8. Germline CDR1 and CDR2: SGHAT and FQNNGV. This CDR3 spans 16 amino acids. The CDR3 DNA follows: TGTGCCAGCAGCTTAGTGGAGCGGGAGCAGGACTACGAGCAGTACTTC. Residues: CASSLVEREQDYEQYF.

This rearrangement joins TRBV7-9 to TRBJ2-5; D is undetermined. CDR3 size: 14 residues. Trimming took 1 base from V and 0 from J, leaving 6 bases between them. Germline assignment: CDR1 SEHNR and CDR2 FQNEAQ (reference sequence). The CDR3 loop is CASSLETNQETQYF. In DNA, the CDR3 is TGTGCCAGCAGCTTAGAGACAAACCAAGAGACCCAGTACTTC. Filled out from reference TRBV7-9 and TRBJ2-5, the complete variable domain reads DTGVSQNPRHKITKRGQNVTFRCDPISEHNRLYWYRQTLGQGPEFLTYFQNEAQLEKSRLLSDRFSAERPKGSFSTLEIQRTEQGDSAMYLCASSLETNQETQYFGPGTRLLVL.